These 13 T cell receptor beta chains were all obtained from the same sample, sequenced in a study of blood T cell repertoires in COVID-19. Sequencing used immunoSEQ multiplex PCR; TCRdb keeps in-frame clones, though not all of them. The table shows 150,000 or so clones, with roughly 80% occurring only once. The sample consisted of PBMCs or T cells enriched from blood (not recorded which). These receptors all come from a woman between 55 and 75 years old who had recovered from COVID-19.

The chain recombines TRBV30 with TRBJ2-5; TRBD2 matches at 9 bases. Germline assignment: CDR1 GTSNPN and CDR2 SVGIG (reference sequence). The length of the CDR3 is 14 residues. With V trimmed by 5 bases and J by 5 bases, 9 bases remained unmatched. The CDR3, as DNA: TGTGCCTGGGGACTCGGCGGGGGGGCGGAGACCCAGTACTTC. Residues: CAWGLGGGAETQYF.

The V and J genes are TRBV6-5 and TRBJ2-2, with 9 bases aligning to TRBD1. V lost 6 bases and J lost 5; bases outside the gene matches: 4. Germline V CDR1 and CDR2: MNHEY, SVGAGI. The CDR3 loop spans 14 amino acids. The CDR3 is CASRQGAGTGELFF. The DNA for the CDR3 is TGTGCCAGCAGACAGGGGGCGGGGACCGGGGAGCTGTTTTTT.

The chain has TRBV19 and TRBJ1-5; D possibly corresponds to TRBD1 (6 bases). The germline V gene encodes CDR1 LNHDA and CDR2 SQIVND (reference sequence). Trimming shortened V by 7 bases and J by 4 bases, and 23 bases separated the two germline ends. The CDR3 is 17 amino acids. The CDR3, as DNA: TGTGCCAGTACCAACCTTGCGCCAGGGGTTGGAAATCAGCCCCAGCATTTT. Its translation: CASTNLAPGVGNQPQHF.

This chain joins TRBV4-2 and TRBJ1-5, with D possibly matching TRBD1 (6 bases). This CDR3 contains 16 residues. Between the trimmed V and J ends, which lost 1 base and 3 bases, there was a span of 13 bases. Germline V gives CDR1 LGHNA, CDR2 YNFKEQ. The CDR3 DNA sequence: TGTGCCAGCAGCCAAGGGGACACCTCTTCCAATCAGCCCCAGCATTTT. This codes for CASSQGDTSSNQPQHF.

This chain links TRBV10-3 with TRBJ1-2; TRBD1 is a possible D gene (6 bases). CDR1 and CDR2 (germline): ENHRY, SYGVKD. The V gene lost 6 bases and the J gene lost 2 bases, with 7 bases spanning the gap. The length of the CDR3 is 12 residues. CDR3 protein: CAIRGQNYGYTF. CDR3 sequence (DNA): TGTGCCATCAGGGGACAAAACTATGGCTACACCTTC.

This clone appeared a few times. The gene calls are TRBV6-6 and TRBJ1-5, with TRBD1 matching 8 bases. Germline V CDR1 and CDR2: MNHNY, SVGAGI (reference sequence). V was clipped by 5 bases and J by 0 bases; unmatched bases: 9. This CDR3 spans 17 amino acids. The CDR3 DNA follows: TGTGCCAGCAGTCCCGGACAGGGCCAATATAGCAATCAGCCCCAGCATTTT. Translation: CASSPGQGQYSNQPQHF.

The V gene is TRBV2, the J gene TRBJ2-7, with 9 nucleotides matching TRBD2. This CDR3 comprises 13 residues. The germline gives CDR1 SNHLY, CDR2 FYNNEI. V dropped 6 bases and J dropped 6; count of bases not matched to a gene: 6. CDR3 nucleotide sequence: TGTGCCAGCAGGGCGGGGGGGCCTCGCGAGCAGTACTTC. This encodes CASRAGGPREQYF.

This chain connects TRBV19 to TRBJ2-7, with 8 bases that match TRBD2. The CDR3 contains 14 residues. The ends lost 6 bases at V and 2 bases at J; junction bases unmatched: 6. Looked up from germline, CDR1 is LNHDA and CDR2 is SQIVND (reference sequence). The CDR3 coding sequence is TGTGCCAGTAGATCTAAGCGGGGGACCTACGAGCAGTACTTC. This codes for CASRSKRGTYEQYF.

The rearrangement links TRBV3-1 (or the pseudogene TRBV3-2) to TRBJ1-6; D gene unclear. There are 14 residues in the CDR3. CDR1 is LGHDT and CDR2 is YNNKEL in the germline V gene (reference sequence). The V and J ends lost 4 bases and 6 bases respectively, with 10 bases between them. DNA of the CDR3: TGTGCCAGCAGCCCCCCTCGCGGTAATTCACCCCTCCACTTT. This codes for CASSPPRGNSPLHF.

This rearrangement joins TRBV9 to TRBJ1-1, with no clear D. There are 14 residues in the CDR3. The V and J ends lost 2 bases and 4 bases respectively, with 12 bases between them. Germline V gives CDR1 SGDLS, CDR2 YYNGEE. CDR3 loop: CASSVGGSGTEAFF. DNA for the CDR3: TGTGCCAGCAGCGTTGGAGGGAGCGGCACTGAAGCTTTCTTT.

This chain joins TRBV5-1 and TRBJ2-1; 7 bases fit TRBD1. Germline V gene data show CDR1 as SGHRS and CDR2 as YFSETQ. This CDR3 spans 13 amino acids. The ends lost 8 bases at V and 4 bases at J; junction bases unmatched: 6. The CDR3 is CASTLTGYNEQFF. CDR3 coding DNA: TGCGCCAGTACATTGACAGGGTACAATGAGCAGTTCTTC.

This clone was seen many times. Germline and junction disagree at one end, which may indicate a read error. The chain is built from TRBV27 and TRBJ2-1, with D possibly matching TRBD1 (6 bases). CDR3 size: 15 residues. Germline V lookup: CDR1 MNHEY, CDR2 SMNVEV (reference sequence). The CDR3 nucleotides are TGTGCCAGCAGTATCACGGACAGCTCCCACAATGAGCAGTTCTTC. This encodes CASSITDSSHNEQFF.

V and J are TRBV27 and TRBJ2-7, with D hard to call. CDR3 length equals 14 residues. V was trimmed by 7 bases and J by 0 bases, leaving 13 bases between them. Germline V gives CDR1 MNHEY, CDR2 SMNVEV (reference sequence). Here the CDR3 reads CASTSGRNSYEQYF. As DNA, the CDR3 is TGTGCCAGCACCTCAGGCAGGAACTCCTACGAGCAGTACTTC.